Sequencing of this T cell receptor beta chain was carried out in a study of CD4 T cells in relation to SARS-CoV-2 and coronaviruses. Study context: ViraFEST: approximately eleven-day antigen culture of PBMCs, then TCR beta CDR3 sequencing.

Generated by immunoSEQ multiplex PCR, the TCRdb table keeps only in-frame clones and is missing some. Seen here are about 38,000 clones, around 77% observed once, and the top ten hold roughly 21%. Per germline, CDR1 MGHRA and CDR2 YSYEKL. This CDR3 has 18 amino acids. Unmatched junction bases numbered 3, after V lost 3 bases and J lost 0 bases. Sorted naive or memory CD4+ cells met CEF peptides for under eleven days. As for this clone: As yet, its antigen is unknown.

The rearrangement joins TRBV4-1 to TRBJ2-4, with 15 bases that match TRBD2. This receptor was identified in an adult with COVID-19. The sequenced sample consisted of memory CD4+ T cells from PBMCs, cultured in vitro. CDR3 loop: CASSHGLAGGLAKNIQYF. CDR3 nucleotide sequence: TGCGCCAGCAGCCACGGACTAGCGGGAGGGCTAGCCAAAAACATTCAGTACTTC.